A selection of T cell receptor beta chains follows, all from one sample in a study of cytomegalovirus exposure and HLA in healthy donors. Sequencing was performed with immunoSEQ multiplex PCR; in TCRdb, only in-frame clones are kept and a portion is missing. The sample lists around 140,000 clones; around 87% were seen once. Sequencing input: PBMCs. These receptors were taken from a woman between 25 and 40 years old in good health and CMV-seronegative. Each CDR3 is given with its conserved first and last residue. The order of the fields is D gene, clone size, V gene, J gene, CDR3 DNA, CDR3 protein. D genes are given only for firm matches. Clone size is given for some rows only: seen once, a few or many times, or a class if the clone is expanded.

d_gene: TRBD1
abundance: .
v_gene: TRBV7-9
j_gene: TRBJ1-4
CDR3nt: TGTGCCAGCAGCCCCGGGACAGGGGGAACAACTAATGAAAAACTGTTTTTT
CDR3aa: CASSPGTGGTTNEKLFF

d_gene: .
abundance: .
v_gene: TRBV6-5
j_gene: TRBJ2-2
CDR3nt: TGTGCCAGCAGTTCCGAATTCGACAGTGGGGTGTTTTTT
CDR3aa: CASSSEFDSGVFF

d_gene: .
abundance: .
v_gene: TRBV7-2
j_gene: TRBJ2-7
CDR3nt: TGTGCCAGCAGCTCTAGCGGTGGGGGCGGGGGCCGCGAGCAGTACTTC
CDR3aa: CASSSSGGGGGREQYF

d_gene: .
abundance: .
v_gene: TRBV5-6
j_gene: TRBJ1-1
CDR3nt: TGTGCCAGCAGCTTGGTCAACAGGGAAACTGAAGCTTTCTTT
CDR3aa: CASSLVNRETEAFF

d_gene: .
abundance: once
v_gene: TRBV5-1
j_gene: TRBJ2-3
CDR3nt: TGCGCCAGCAGTCCGGATCCGGCAGGGGGCACAGATACGCAGTATTTT
CDR3aa: CASSPDPAGGTDTQYF

d_gene: TRBD1
abundance: .
v_gene: TRBV19
j_gene: TRBJ2-3
CDR3nt: TGTGCCAGTGCAGGGGGCCGTACAGATACGCAGTATTTT
CDR3aa: CASAGGRTDTQYF

d_gene: .
abundance: .
v_gene: TRBV4-1
j_gene: TRBJ2-7
CDR3nt: TGCGCCAGCAGCCAAGTAGCCGACTCCTACGAGCAGTACTTC
CDR3aa: CASSQVADSYEQYF

d_gene: TRBD1
abundance: .
v_gene: TRBV29-1
j_gene: TRBJ1-1
CDR3nt: TGCAGCGTTGAAGGGGACAGGGGGCGCGGGGTAGCTGAAGCTTTCTTT
CDR3aa: CSVEGDRGRGVAEAFF

d_gene: TRBD2
abundance: .
v_gene: TRBV6-5
j_gene: TRBJ2-5
CDR3nt: TGTGCCAGCAGTTACTCAGAGCGGGGAGGGCGAGAGACCCAGTACTTC
CDR3aa: CASSYSERGGRETQYF

d_gene: .
abundance: .
v_gene: TRBV15
j_gene: TRBJ1-1
CDR3nt: TGTGCCACCAGCAGAGATAGGAGGGTAACTATGAACACTGAAGCTTTCTTT
CDR3aa: CATSRDRRVTMNTEAFF

d_gene: .
abundance: .
v_gene: TRBV11-3
j_gene: TRBJ2-3
CDR3nt: TGTGCCAGCAGCTTGGAACAGGGTGGACCGCAGTATTTT
CDR3aa: CASSLEQGGPQYF

d_gene: TRBD1
abundance: .
v_gene: TRBV6-1
j_gene: TRBJ2-4
CDR3nt: TGTGCCAGCGCAGGGGACAGGCAAAACATTCAGTACTTC
CDR3aa: CASAGDRQNIQYF

d_gene: TRBD1
abundance: .
v_gene: TRBV7-2
j_gene: TRBJ1-2
CDR3nt: TGTGCCAGCAGCTTAGTTACGATCGGACAGGGGGCGAACTATGGCTACACCTTC
CDR3aa: CASSLVTIGQGANYGYTF

d_gene: TRBD2
abundance: .
v_gene: TRBV4-1
j_gene: TRBJ2-5
CDR3nt: TGCGCCAGCAGCCAAGTCGGGACCTACCGGCGGGAGCAGTACTTC
CDR3aa: CASSQVGTYRREQYF

d_gene: TRBD2
abundance: .
v_gene: TRBV11-2
j_gene: TRBJ2-4
CDR3nt: TGTGCCAGCAGCCCTCAGTTGGGGAGGGCCGGCAAAAACATTCAGTACTTC
CDR3aa: CASSPQLGRAGKNIQYF

d_gene: TRBD2
abundance: .
v_gene: TRBV7-2
j_gene: TRBJ2-7
CDR3nt: TGTGCCAGCCGTCAAAGCGGGAACCACGAGCAGTACTTC
CDR3aa: CASRQSGNHEQYF

d_gene: .
abundance: .
v_gene: TRBV11-2
j_gene: TRBJ1-1
CDR3nt: TGTGCCAGCAGCCCCGGGTGGGCTGAAGCTTTCTTT
CDR3aa: CASSPGWAEAFF

d_gene: TRBD1
abundance: .
v_gene: TRBV18
j_gene: TRBJ2-5
CDR3nt: TGTGCCAGCTCACCACAGAAGGGGGCGAGAGAGACCCAGTACTTC
CDR3aa: CASSPQKGARETQYF

d_gene: .
abundance: .
v_gene: TRBV6-5
j_gene: TRBJ1-6
CDR3nt: TGTGCCAGCAGTTACTGGGGCAGGGATAATTCACCCCTCCACTTT
CDR3aa: CASSYWGRDNSPLHF

d_gene: .
abundance: .
v_gene: TRBV5-1
j_gene: TRBJ2-2
CDR3nt: TGCGCCAGCAGCTCGACGGCCGGGGGCACCGGGGAGCTGTTTTTT
CDR3aa: CASSSTAGGTGELFF

d_gene: .
abundance: .
v_gene: TRBV27
j_gene: TRBJ1-6
CDR3nt: TGTGCCAGCAGTCCGACACCCGTGGGCCAACATTCACCCCTCCACTTT
CDR3aa: CASSPTPVGQHSPLHF

d_gene: TRBD2
abundance: .
v_gene: TRBV6-4
j_gene: TRBJ2-1
CDR3nt: TGTGCCAACCCCGGGACTAGCGGCTACAATGAGCAGTTCTTC
CDR3aa: CANPGTSGYNEQFF

d_gene: .
abundance: .
v_gene: TRBV10-3
j_gene: TRBJ1-6
CDR3nt: TGTGCCATCAGGCAGGGCGCAGCCTATAATTCACCCCTCCACTTT
CDR3aa: CAIRQGAAYNSPLHF

d_gene: .
abundance: .
v_gene: TRBV5-6
j_gene: TRBJ2-2
CDR3nt: TGTGCCAGCAGACAGGGCCCGAACACCGGGGAGCTGTTTTTT
CDR3aa: CASRQGPNTGELFF

d_gene: .
abundance: .
v_gene: TRBV28
j_gene: TRBJ2-7
CDR3nt: TGTGCCAGCAGTCCGCTCGGGGTAAGCCGGAGGGACGCAGCCTACGAGCAGTACTTC
CDR3aa: CASSPLGVSRRDAAYEQYF

d_gene: TRBD2
abundance: .
v_gene: TRBV7-3
j_gene: TRBJ2-5
CDR3nt: TGTGCCAGCAGCTTAAGCTTAGCGGGGGGCTCGCAAGAGACCCAGTACTTC
CDR3aa: CASSLSLAGGSQETQYF

d_gene: TRBD1
abundance: .
v_gene: TRBV7-2
j_gene: TRBJ1-5
CDR3nt: TGTGCCAGCAGCTTAATGTCAGGGGGAGGCCAGCCCCAGCATTTT
CDR3aa: CASSLMSGGGQPQHF

d_gene: TRBD1
abundance: .
v_gene: TRBV7-9
j_gene: TRBJ2-1
CDR3nt: TGTGCCAGCAGCTTGAGGACAGGGCGTGAGCAGTTCTTC
CDR3aa: CASSLRTGREQFF

d_gene: .
abundance: .
v_gene: TRBV28
j_gene: TRBJ2-7
CDR3nt: TGTGCCAGCAGTTCTCCGGGACAAAACTACGAGCAGTACTTC
CDR3aa: CASSSPGQNYEQYF

d_gene: TRBD2
abundance: .
v_gene: TRBV29-1
j_gene: TRBJ2-1
CDR3nt: TGCAGCGTTCGCCCTAGCGGTAATGAGCAGTTCTTC
CDR3aa: CSVRPSGNEQFF

d_gene: .
abundance: .
v_gene: TRBV28
j_gene: TRBJ2-7
CDR3nt: TGTGCCAGCAGTTTAAGTGACAGATACTCCTACGAGCAGTACTTC
CDR3aa: CASSLSDRYSYEQYF

d_gene: .
abundance: few
v_gene: TRBV2
j_gene: TRBJ1-1
CDR3nt: TGTGCCAGTTACAGGAACACTGAAGCTTTCTTT
CDR3aa: CASYRNTEAFF

d_gene: TRBD1
abundance: once
v_gene: TRBV29-1
j_gene: TRBJ2-2
CDR3nt: TGCAGCGTTCGGAGACAGGGGAACACCGGGGAGCTGTTTTTT
CDR3aa: CSVRRQGNTGELFF

d_gene: TRBD1
abundance: .
v_gene: TRBV5-6
j_gene: TRBJ2-1
CDR3nt: TGTGCCGGCAGCTTGGCCCCAGGGGGCGACAATGAGCAGTTCTTC
CDR3aa: CAGSLAPGGDNEQFF

d_gene: .
abundance: .
v_gene: TRBV19
j_gene: TRBJ2-1
CDR3nt: TGTGCCAGTAGTGTAGATCAGGGAGGGGGGAACAATGAGCAGTTCTTC
CDR3aa: CASSVDQGGGNNEQFF